The rows below give T cell receptor beta chains drawn from one sample of a study of monozygotic twins with inflammatory bowel disease. TCRdb re-called the 5' RACE reads and shows each CDR3 protein once, DNA omitted. This sample's table has around 370,000 distinct CDR3 sequences. Material for sequencing was blood. All receptors come from a human donor with ulcerative colitis or Crohn's disease, or a healthy co-twin of an affected twin (not recorded which). CDR3s include the opening cysteine and the closing phenylalanine or tryptophan. Each record gives: J gene, V gene, CDR3 protein.

j_gene: TRBJ2-6; v_gene: TRBV7-6; CDR3aa: CASSLGYQGISGANVLTF
j_gene: TRBJ2-7; v_gene: TRBV21-1; CDR3aa: CASSTPGVRSGGVYGTYEQYF
j_gene: TRBJ1-2; v_gene: TRBV5-5; CDR3aa: CASSLDGQGANGYTF
j_gene: TRBJ2-3; v_gene: TRBV25-1; CDR3aa: CASSEPGTSKGGTQYF
j_gene: TRBJ2-1; v_gene: TRBV10-3; CDR3aa: CAISGGRGAYNEQFF
j_gene: TRBJ2-7; v_gene: TRBV20-1; CDR3aa: CSAVVGAGYEQYF
j_gene: TRBJ2-1; v_gene: TRBV5-1; CDR3aa: CASRTSGPHNEQFF
j_gene: TRBJ1-1; v_gene: TRBV7-9; CDR3aa: CASTPSNTEAFF
j_gene: TRBJ2-3; v_gene: TRBV7-2; CDR3aa: CASSLALRDNLPRGTDTQYF
j_gene: TRBJ2-5; v_gene: TRBV7-2; CDR3aa: CASSLRDTNFQETQYF
j_gene: TRBJ2-5; v_gene: TRBV9; CDR3aa: CASSASGGEYQETQYF
j_gene: TRBJ2-5; v_gene: TRBV9; CDR3aa: CASSVGPLSETQYF
j_gene: TRBJ2-1; v_gene: TRBV4-3; CDR3aa: CASSLQENEQFF
j_gene: TRBJ1-3; v_gene: TRBV6-2/TRBV6-3; CDR3aa: CASSLTRDGNTIYF
j_gene: TRBJ1-6; v_gene: TRBV4-2; CDR3aa: CASSQQTGQGNSPLHF
j_gene: TRBJ1-1; v_gene: TRBV19; CDR3aa: CASSRTASGTEAFF